The rows below give T cell receptor beta chains drawn from one sample of a study of shared clonotypes between healthy human individuals. Method: immunoSEQ multiplex PCR; TCRdb's copy keeps in-frame clones and lacks some. Of about 2 million clones listed, about 95% were seen once; the top ten hold about 1.1%. The sample taken for sequencing was naive CD8+ T cells sorted from blood. The receptors were sampled from a man between 18 and 35 years old in good health. The CDR3 runs from the conserved cysteine through the conserved F or W. Each record gives: clone size, V gene, CDR3 length, D gene, J gene, CDR3 protein, CDR3 DNA. A D gene is named only where the DNA matches it firmly. Clone size appears in some rows only: once, few, many, or a class for an expanded clone.

abundance: .; v_gene: TRBV9; len: 16; d_gene: .; j_gene: TRBJ2-1; CDR3aa: CASSGLGGIAYNEQFF; CDR3nt: TGTGCCAGCAGCGGGTTGGGCGGGATTGCCTACAATGAGCAGTTCTTC
abundance: .; v_gene: TRBV7-2; len: 14; d_gene: .; j_gene: TRBJ2-1; CDR3aa: CASSPPGPYNEQFF; CDR3nt: TGTGCCAGCAGTCCTCCCGGGCCGTACAATGAGCAGTTCTTC
abundance: .; v_gene: TRBV7-8; len: 13; d_gene: .; j_gene: TRBJ2-7; CDR3aa: CASSYGRGYEQYF; CDR3nt: TGTGCCAGCAGCTACGGCAGGGGTTACGAGCAGTACTTC
abundance: .; v_gene: TRBV4-1; len: 14; d_gene: .; j_gene: TRBJ1-5; CDR3aa: CASSQRDGNQPQHF; CDR3nt: TGCGCCAGCAGCCAAAGGGACGGAAATCAGCCCCAGCATTTT
abundance: .; v_gene: TRBV5-1; len: 15; d_gene: .; j_gene: TRBJ2-7; CDR3aa: CASSLSGTPSYEQYF; CDR3nt: TGCGCCAGCAGCTTATCCGGGACTCCATCCTACGAGCAGTACTTC
abundance: .; v_gene: TRBV7-9; len: 16; d_gene: TRBD1; j_gene: TRBJ1-6; CDR3aa: CTSSFDGTVYNSPLHF; CDR3nt: TGTACCAGCAGCTTCGATGGGACAGTGTATAATTCACCCCTCCACTTT
abundance: .; v_gene: TRBV19; len: 17; d_gene: TRBD2; j_gene: TRBJ2-5; CDR3aa: CASSIGALGGGQETQYF; CDR3nt: TGTGCCAGTAGTATAGGAGCTCTTGGGGGGGGCCAAGAGACCCAGTACTTC
abundance: .; v_gene: TRBV19; len: 15; d_gene: .; j_gene: TRBJ2-1; CDR3aa: CASSIFGYLGNEQFF; CDR3nt: TGTGCCAGTAGTATTTTTGGGTATCTGGGGAATGAGCAGTTCTTC
abundance: .; v_gene: TRBV29-1; len: 16; d_gene: .; j_gene: TRBJ1-1; CDR3aa: CSVEDITGTGNTEAFF; CDR3nt: TGCAGCGTTGAAGATATCACCGGAACGGGGAACACTGAAGCTTTCTTT
abundance: .; v_gene: TRBV27; len: 15; d_gene: .; j_gene: TRBJ1-6; CDR3aa: CASCPGHTSSSPLHF; CDR3nt: TGTGCCAGCTGCCCGGGCCACACTTCTAGTTCACCCCTCCACTTT
abundance: .; v_gene: TRBV5-1; len: 15; d_gene: TRBD1; j_gene: TRBJ2-5; CDR3aa: CASSLDGTAQETQYF; CDR3nt: TGCGCCAGCAGCTTGGATGGGACAGCCCAAGAGACCCAGTACTTC
abundance: .; v_gene: TRBV7-9; len: 15; d_gene: .; j_gene: TRBJ2-2; CDR3aa: CASSLGSSNTGELFF; CDR3nt: TGTGCCAGCAGCTTAGGGAGCTCGAACACCGGGGAGCTGTTTTTT
abundance: .; v_gene: TRBV6-1; len: 14; d_gene: .; j_gene: TRBJ1-4; CDR3aa: CASSVGVASEKLFF; CDR3nt: TGTGCCAGCAGTGTAGGGGTGGCCTCGGAAAAACTGTTTTTT
abundance: .; v_gene: TRBV2; len: 15; d_gene: .; j_gene: TRBJ2-7; CDR3aa: CASSEGLGTTYEQYF; CDR3nt: TGTGCCAGCAGTGAAGGTCTTGGGACAACCTACGAGCAGTACTTC
abundance: .; v_gene: TRBV4-1; len: 15; d_gene: .; j_gene: TRBJ2-5; CDR3aa: CASSQGPFSQETQYF; CDR3nt: TGCGCCAGCAGCCAAGGTCCGTTTAGCCAAGAGACCCAGTACTTC
abundance: .; v_gene: TRBV7-2; len: 15; d_gene: .; j_gene: TRBJ2-1; CDR3aa: CASSLEYWAGNEQFF; CDR3nt: TGTGCCAGCAGCTTAGAGTATTGGGCAGGCAATGAGCAGTTCTTC
abundance: .; v_gene: TRBV4-1; len: 15; d_gene: TRBD2; j_gene: TRBJ2-2; CDR3aa: CASSYGEGGTGELFF; CDR3nt: TGCGCCAGCTCGTATGGCGAGGGAGGGACCGGGGAGCTGTTTTTT
abundance: .; v_gene: TRBV6-5; len: 15; d_gene: TRBD2; j_gene: TRBJ2-3; CDR3aa: CASSLPGLAEDTQYF; CDR3nt: TGTGCCAGCAGCCTACCGGGACTAGCTGAAGATACGCAGTATTTT
abundance: .; v_gene: TRBV28; len: 15; d_gene: TRBD2; j_gene: TRBJ2-4; CDR3aa: CASSPNSWEGNIQYF; CDR3nt: TGTGCCAGCAGTCCAAACTCCTGGGAGGGAAACATTCAGTACTTC
abundance: once; v_gene: TRBV29-1; len: 12; d_gene: .; j_gene: TRBJ1-1; CDR3aa: CSTGLLGTEAFF; CDR3nt: TGCAGCACCGGACTTCTGGGAACTGAAGCTTTCTTT
abundance: once; v_gene: TRBV19; len: 18; d_gene: TRBD1; j_gene: TRBJ2-7; CDR3aa: CASTDGTTGTGAPYEQYF; CDR3nt: TGTGCCAGTACCGACGGCACAACAGGAACAGGGGCGCCCTACGAGCAGTACTTC
abundance: .; v_gene: TRBV4-3; len: 16; d_gene: TRBD1; j_gene: TRBJ2-7; CDR3aa: CASSPKVGTGFVEQYF; CDR3nt: TGCGCCAGCAGCCCTAAAGTCGGGACAGGGTTTGTTGAGCAGTACTTC
abundance: .; v_gene: TRBV30; len: 13; d_gene: .; j_gene: TRBJ2-5; CDR3aa: CAWSDVGQETQYF; CDR3nt: TGTGCCTGGAGTGATGTCGGTCAAGAGACCCAGTACTTC
abundance: .; v_gene: TRBV7-9; len: 13; d_gene: .; j_gene: TRBJ2-3; CDR3aa: CASSLFGPDTQYF; CDR3nt: TGTGCCAGCAGCTTATTCGGTCCAGATACGCAGTATTTT
abundance: .; v_gene: TRBV27; len: 15; d_gene: .; j_gene: TRBJ2-1; CDR3aa: CASCKGGGSNNEQFF; CDR3nt: TGTGCCAGCTGTAAAGGGGGGGGGTCAAACAATGAGCAGTTCTTC
abundance: .; v_gene: TRBV4-1; len: 12; d_gene: .; j_gene: TRBJ2-1; CDR3aa: CASSQDDNEQFF; CDR3nt: TGCGCCAGCAGCCAAGATGATAATGAGCAGTTCTTC
abundance: once; v_gene: TRBV27; len: 16; d_gene: TRBD2; j_gene: TRBJ2-5; CDR3aa: CASSSLLAGGVETQYF; CDR3nt: TGTGCCAGCAGTTCTTTACTAGCGGGGGGGGTGGAGACCCAGTACTTC
abundance: .; v_gene: TRBV28; len: 14; d_gene: .; j_gene: TRBJ1-2; CDR3aa: CASSFRLGYDGYTF; CDR3nt: TGTGCCAGCAGTTTCCGGTTAGGGTACGATGGCTACACCTTC
abundance: .; v_gene: TRBV12-5; len: 15; d_gene: TRBD1; j_gene: TRBJ1-2; CDR3aa: CASGTPQGAYYGYTF; CDR3nt: TGTGCTAGTGGTACGCCACAGGGGGCTTACTATGGCTACACCTTC
abundance: .; v_gene: TRBV6-5; len: 15; d_gene: TRBD1; j_gene: TRBJ1-1; CDR3aa: CASSFGTAMRTEAFF; CDR3nt: TGTGCCAGCAGTTTCGGGACAGCAATGAGGACTGAAGCTTTCTTT
abundance: once; v_gene: TRBV2; len: 13; d_gene: .; j_gene: TRBJ2-7; CDR3aa: CASSEDLAYEQYF; CDR3nt: TGTGCCAGCAGTGAGGACTTAGCCTACGAGCAGTACTTC
abundance: .; v_gene: TRBV5-4; len: 13; d_gene: TRBD1; j_gene: TRBJ1-1; CDR3aa: CASSYDRGPEAFF; CDR3nt: TGTGCCAGCAGCTACGACAGGGGGCCTGAAGCTTTCTTT
abundance: .; v_gene: TRBV13; len: 15; d_gene: .; j_gene: TRBJ2-1; CDR3aa: CASSFLGGGGNEQFF; CDR3nt: TGTGCCAGCAGCTTCCTAGGGGGTGGAGGGAATGAGCAGTTCTTC
abundance: .; v_gene: TRBV5-5; len: 19; d_gene: TRBD1; j_gene: TRBJ1-6; CDR3aa: CASSLTPGQTISYNSPLHF; CDR3nt: TGTGCCAGCAGTCTGACTCCGGGACAGACAATCTCCTATAATTCACCCCTCCACTTT
abundance: .; v_gene: TRBV7-2; len: 15; d_gene: .; j_gene: TRBJ2-5; CDR3aa: CASSLTQGIQETQYF; CDR3nt: TGTGCCAGCAGCCTAACCCAGGGGATCCAAGAGACCCAGTACTTC
abundance: .; v_gene: TRBV6-5; len: 15; d_gene: .; j_gene: TRBJ1-3; CDR3aa: CASSGDRTFGNTIYF; CDR3nt: TGTGCCAGCAGTGGAGACAGAACCTTTGGAAACACCATATATTTT
abundance: .; v_gene: TRBV15; len: 15; d_gene: TRBD1; j_gene: TRBJ1-4; CDR3aa: CATSRVRTGGEKLFF; CDR3nt: TGTGCCACCAGCAGAGTTAGGACAGGGGGAGAAAAACTGTTTTTT
abundance: .; v_gene: TRBV7-8; len: 13; d_gene: TRBD2; j_gene: TRBJ2-3; CDR3aa: CASLAGGADTQYF; CDR3nt: TGTGCCAGCCTGGCGGGAGGAGCAGATACGCAGTATTTT
abundance: .; v_gene: TRBV4-1; len: 12; d_gene: TRBD2; j_gene: TRBJ2-4; CDR3aa: CASSTSGNVQYF; CDR3nt: TGCGCCAGCTCCACTAGCGGGAATGTTCAGTACTTC
abundance: .; v_gene: TRBV19; len: 14; d_gene: .; j_gene: TRBJ2-7; CDR3aa: CASSIAASSYEQYF; CDR3nt: TGTGCCAGTAGTATAGCCGCGAGCTCCTACGAGCAGTACTTC
abundance: .; v_gene: TRBV28; len: 14; d_gene: .; j_gene: TRBJ1-3; CDR3aa: CASSPPISGNTIYF; CDR3nt: TGTGCCAGCAGTCCGCCAATATCTGGAAACACCATATATTTT
abundance: once; v_gene: TRBV7-6; len: 14; d_gene: .; j_gene: TRBJ2-5; CDR3aa: CASSLDRIQETQYF; CDR3nt: TGTGCCAGCAGCTTAGACAGGATCCAAGAGACCCAGTACTTC
abundance: .; v_gene: TRBV6-4; len: 12; d_gene: .; j_gene: TRBJ1-4; CDR3aa: CASSAGTRKLFF; CDR3nt: TGTGCCAGCAGCGCCGGGACAAGAAAACTGTTTTTT
abundance: .; v_gene: TRBV6-5; len: 11; d_gene: .; j_gene: TRBJ2-7; CDR3aa: CASSYGQEQYF; CDR3nt: TGTGCCAGCAGTTATGGGCAGGAGCAGTACTTC
abundance: .; v_gene: TRBV7-9; len: 15; d_gene: .; j_gene: TRBJ2-1; CDR3aa: CASSLAGSSYNEQFF; CDR3nt: TGTGCCAGCAGCTTAGCGGGGAGCTCCTACAATGAGCAGTTCTTC
abundance: .; v_gene: TRBV27; len: 12; d_gene: .; j_gene: TRBJ2-7; CDR3aa: CASSSPSYEQYF; CDR3nt: TGTGCCAGCAGTTCCCCATCCTACGAGCAGTACTTC
abundance: few; v_gene: TRBV29-1; len: 14; d_gene: TRBD1; j_gene: TRBJ2-7; CDR3aa: CSVDLGTARGEQYF; CDR3nt: TGCAGCGTGGACCTAGGGACGGCCAGGGGGGAGCAGTACTTC
abundance: .; v_gene: TRBV5-6; len: 17; d_gene: TRBD1; j_gene: TRBJ2-5; CDR3aa: CASSLGFGQEFQETQYF; CDR3nt: TGTGCCAGCAGCTTGGGGTTTGGACAGGAATTCCAAGAGACCCAGTACTTC
abundance: .; v_gene: TRBV29-1; len: 10; d_gene: .; j_gene: TRBJ2-7; CDR3aa: CSVEDREQYF; CDR3nt: TGCAGCGTTGAAGACCGCGAGCAGTACTTC
abundance: many; v_gene: TRBV30; len: 17; d_gene: .; j_gene: TRBJ1-2; CDR3aa: CAWTGTGGRRGLDGYTF; CDR3nt: TGTGCCTGGACCGGAACGGGGGGGCGGAGAGGGTTGGATGGCTACACCTTC